The 18 T cell receptor beta chains in this list originate from one sample, sequenced in a study of post-analysis software for immune sequencing data. Regarding the study as a whole: In patients, TRBV5-6, TRBV5-1 and TRBV20-1 belonged to four or five TRBV segments found more frequently than in controls.

The antigens these receptors bind are not known. Tagging with unique molecular identifiers was a feature of the TCR beta cDNA libraries. Via MiXCR, TCRdb re-called the PCR reads, giving one row per CDR3 protein. The data contain 600,000 to 750,000 distinct CDR3 sequences, around 64% of them seen just once; the ten biggest clones take up about 11%. Sequenced input: blood. The receptors shown here come from a girl aged 2 to 10 with multiple sclerosis.

The chain's CDR3 is CASGTSLNNEQFF. The CDR3 DNA sequence: TGTGCCAGTGGGACTAGTCTCAACAATGAGCAGTTCTTC. The chain links TRBV6-2 or TRBV6-3 to TRBJ2-1; TRBD2 aligns across 8 bases. Trimming cost V 9 bases and J 5 bases; bases outside gene matches: 6. The germline V gene encodes CDR1 MNHEY and CDR2 SVGEGT. CDR3 size: 13 residues.

The gene calls are TRBV5-6 and TRBJ2-7; D not certain. The CDR3 runs 16 residues. Trimming took off 3 bases at V and 0 bases at J, with 16 bases between the two ends. The germline gives CDR1 SGHDT, CDR2 YYEEEE. CDR3 nucleotides: TGTGCCAGCAGCTGGGGTAAAGGGTATAGCTCCTACGAGCAGTACTTC. Translated, it gives CASSWGKGYSSYEQYF. Variable domain in full (rest from reference TRBV5-6 and TRBJ2-7): DAGVTQSPTHLIKTRGQQVTLRCSPKSGHDTVSWYQQALGQGPQFIFQYYEEEERQRGNFPDRFSGHQFPNYSSELNVNALLLGDSALYLCASSWGKGYSSYEQYFGPGTRLTVT.

J is TRBJ2-5 and V is TRBV29-1; 8 nucleotides match TRBD2. The junction had 18 bases not matched to a gene; V was cut back by 6 bases and J by 0 bases. This CDR3 has 18 residues. Germline V gene data show CDR1 as SQVTM and CDR2 as ANQGSEA. This chain's CDR3 is CSVREVMAGGLYQETQYF. The CDR3, as DNA: TGCAGCGTCCGTGAGGTGATGGCGGGGGGCCTTTACCAAGAGACCCAGTACTTC.

The chain carries TRBV21-1 and TRBJ2-5; the tabulated D call, TRBD1, remains unverified against the DNA. TRBV21-1 is annotated as a pseudogene. CDR3 length equals 14 residues. The CDR3 DNA reads TGTGCCAGCAGCAAAGGGGGCAGCCAAGAGACCCAGTACTTC. Its protein is CASSKGGSQETQYF.

The V call is TRBV7-8, the J call TRBJ2-1, with 8 bases fitting TRBD2. The CDR3 contains 16 residues. V shed 2 bases, J shed 6 bases, and the junction held 9 bases outside the gene matches. The V gene's germline CDR1 is SGHVS and CDR2 FQNEAQ. This CDR3 reads CASSLPLGLAGNEQFF. CDR3 sequence (DNA): TGTGCCAGCAGCTTACCCCTAGGACTAGCAGGCAATGAGCAGTTCTTC.

The CDR3 spells CASSLLSGDEQFF. The CDR3 DNA reads as TGTGCCAGCAGCTTATTGTCGGGGGATGAGCAGTTCTTC. This chain uses TRBV7-9 with TRBJ2-1; a possible D gene is TRBD2 (6 bases). The V end lost 2 bases, the J end lost 8 bases, and 10 bases lay between the germline ends. The germline V gene has CDR1 SEHNR and CDR2 FQNEAQ (reference sequence). The CDR3 is 13 amino acids.

The chain combines TRBV7-9 with TRBJ2-5; maybe TRBD1 (6 bases). The CDR3 runs 14 residues. Germline V CDR1 and CDR2: SEHNR, FQNEAQ (reference sequence). V lost 5 bases to trimming and J lost 1 base, with 11 bases between them. In DNA, the CDR3 is TGTGCCAGCAGCAGAAGACAGGTCCAAGAGACCCAGTACTTC. This encodes CASSRRQVQETQYF.

The CDR3 loop reads CASSSASQGYGYTF. CDR3 bases: TGTGCCAGCAGCTCAGCTTCTCAGGGGTATGGCTACACCTTC. The chain employs TRBV7-2 and TRBJ1-2; tentative D call: TRBD1 (6 bases). The CDR3 is 14 amino acids. V dropped 4 bases and J dropped 5 bases, with 14 bases sitting between them. Germline V CDR1 and CDR2: SGHTA, FQGNSA.

The table lists this clonotype with a few counts. The V gene is TRBV18, the J gene TRBJ2-1; D unclear. Deletions cut 6 bases from V and 10 bases from J, with 13 bases between. Per germline, CDR1 KGHSH and CDR2 LQKENI. There are 12 residues in the CDR3. CDR3: CASSSTSYEQFF. Written as DNA, the CDR3 is TGTGCCAGCTCCTCCACCTCCTACGAGCAGTTCTTC.

This chain links TRBV7-2 with TRBJ2-4; D uncertain. The CDR3 totals 14 residues. Deletions cut 6 bases from V and 7 bases from J, with 16 bases between. Germline V gene data show CDR1 as SGHTA and CDR2 as FQGNSA. The CDR3 nucleotides are TGTGCCAGCAGTCTAGACCCTGGTGACAACATTCAGTACTTC. Amino acid sequence: CASSLDPGDNIQYF. Drawing the rest from reference TRBV7-2 and TRBJ2-4, the complete variable domain is GAGVSQSPSNKVTEKGKDVELRCDPISGHTALYWYRQSLGQGLEFLIYFQGNSAPDKSGLPSDRFSAERTGGSVSTLTIQRTQQEDSAVYLCASSLDPGDNIQYFGAGTRLSVL.

This clonotype was picked up a small number of times. The rearrangement uses TRBV3-1 and TRBJ1-2, with 9 bases fitting TRBD1. CDR1 and CDR2 (germline): LGHDT, YNNKEL (reference sequence). The CDR3 contains 13 residues. V was pared by 3 bases and J by 8 bases, with 4 bases of the junction left unmatched. CDR3 sequence: CASSHRTGDGYTF. CDR3 in DNA: TGTGCCAGCAGCCACCGGACAGGGGACGGCTACACCTTC.

The chain joins TRBV6-5 to TRBJ2-3; TRBD1 aligns across 9 bases. The germline V gene encodes CDR1 MNHEY and CDR2 SVGAGI. CDR3 length: 15 amino acids. The trim removed 5 bases at V and 5 bases at J, leaving 8 bases unmatched. CDR3 sequence: CASSPGTGKGDTQYF. The CDR3, as DNA: TGTGCCAGCAGTCCTGGGACAGGGAAGGGAGATACGCAGTATTTT.

In its sample, this clonotype was seen a few times. The rearrangement links TRBV7-2 to TRBJ2-1, with D unresolved. Looked up from germline, CDR1 is SGHTA and CDR2 is FQGNSA. This CDR3 is built from 14 residues. With 1 base removed from V and 4 bases from J, the gap between germline ends came to 8 bases. CDR3 nucleotide sequence: TGTGCCAGCAGCTTAGGCAGAGAATACAATGAGCAGTTCTTC. This translates into CASSLGREYNEQFF.

This clonotype was detected only a few times. J is TRBJ1-4 and V is TRBV7-9; D is uncertain. Germline values: CDR1 SEHNR, CDR2 FQNEAQ (reference sequence). V lost 0 bases and J 8 bases, leaving 7 bases between the germline ends. The CDR3 spans 13 residues. The CDR3 loop reads CASSLAPTEKLFF. CDR3 sequence (DNA): TGTGCCAGCAGCTTAGCTCCCACGGAAAAACTGTTTTTT. The variable domain in full, completed from reference TRBV7-9 and TRBJ1-4, reads DTGVSQNPRHKITKRGQNVTFRCDPISEHNRLYWYRQTLGQGPEFLTYFQNEAQLEKSRLLSDRFSAERPKGSFSTLEIQRTEQGDSAMYLCASSLAPTEKLFFGSGTQLSVL.

This clonotype appeared a few times. The chain has TRBV24-1 and TRBJ2-1, with 10 bases that match TRBD2. The CDR3 is 14 residues long. Germline V gives CDR1 KGHDR, CDR2 SFDVKD. With 4 bases clipped from V and 10 bases from J, the junction kept 6 bases outside the gene matches. Here the CDR3 reads CATSDPGSGREQFF. Here the CDR3 DNA reads TGTGCCACCAGTGACCCCGGTAGCGGGAGGGAGCAGTTCTTC.

This rearrangement joins TRBV10-1 to TRBJ2-1; a weak D match, TRBD1 (7 bases). CDR1 and CDR2 (germline): WNHNN, SYGVQD (reference sequence). This CDR3 is built from 12 residues. The V end was cut by 9 bases, the J end by 9 bases, with 15 bases between. The CDR3 region has the DNA TGCGCCAGTTCAGGGGGGCACATTGAGCAGTTCTTC. Amino acid sequence: CASSGGHIEQFF.

The chain uses TRBV6-6 and TRBJ2-1, with 9 bases matching TRBD2. V trimming: 0 bases; J trimming: 4 bases; junction bases outside the gene matches: 4. The CDR3 spans 16 residues. Germline-derived CDR1 and CDR2 are MNHNY and SVGAGI (reference sequence). In DNA form, the CDR3 reads TGTGCCAGCAGTTACTCACCGAGCGGGGGGTACAATGAGCAGTTCTTC. Protein sequence: CASSYSPSGGYNEQFF.

V and J are TRBV12-3 or TRBV12-4 and TRBJ2-5, with TRBD2 matching 8 bases. The length of the CDR3 is 15 residues. With 7 bases clipped from V and 4 bases from J, the junction kept 11 bases outside the gene matches. CDR3 sequence reads: CASNLAGGYRETQYF. In DNA, the CDR3 is TGTGCCAGCAACCTCGCGGGAGGATATAGAGAGACCCAGTACTTC.